This TCR beta chain is from a study of T cell responses to AZD1222 COVID-19 vaccine. Study-wide findings and caveats: Baseline seropositivity characterized only a handful of AZD1222 recipients.

This table comes from immunoSEQ multiplex PCR, and its TCRdb copy is limited to in-frame clones, with some not included. The sample holds 100,000 to 150,000 clones, roughly 85% seen once. CDR1 LNHDA and CDR2 SQIVND come from the germline V gene (reference sequence). The CDR3 has 14 amino acids. V dropped 5 bases and J dropped 1 base, with 9 bases sitting between them. About this clone: Its antigen is still unknown.

This material consisted of peripheral blood, taken 28 days after the second dose of the MenACWY control vaccine. This chain links TRBV19 with TRBJ1-3, with D possibly matching TRBD1 (5 bases). This TCR was sampled from an adult who received the MenACWY meningococcal vaccine as a control. This CDR3 reads CASSPQGSGNTIYF. Written as DNA, the CDR3 is TGTGCCAGTAGTCCTCAGGGTTCTGGAAACACCATATATTTT.